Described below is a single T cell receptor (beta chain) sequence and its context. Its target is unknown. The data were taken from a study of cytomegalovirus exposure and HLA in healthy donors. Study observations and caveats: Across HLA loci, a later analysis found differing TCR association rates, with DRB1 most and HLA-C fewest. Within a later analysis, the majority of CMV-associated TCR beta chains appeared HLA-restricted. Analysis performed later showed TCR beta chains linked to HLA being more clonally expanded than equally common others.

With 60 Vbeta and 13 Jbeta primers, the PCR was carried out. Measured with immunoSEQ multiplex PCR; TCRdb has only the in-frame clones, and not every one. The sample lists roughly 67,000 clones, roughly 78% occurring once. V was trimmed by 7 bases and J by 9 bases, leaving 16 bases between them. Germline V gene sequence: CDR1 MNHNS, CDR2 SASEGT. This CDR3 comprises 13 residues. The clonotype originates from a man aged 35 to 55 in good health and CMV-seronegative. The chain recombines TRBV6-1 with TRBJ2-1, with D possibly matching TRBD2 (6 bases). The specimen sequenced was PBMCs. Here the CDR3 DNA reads TGTGCCAGCACCCCCGGACTACTTGGTGAGCAGTTCTTC. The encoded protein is CASTPGLLGEQFF.